The 6 T cell receptor beta chains below were found in one sample sequenced in a study of cytomegalovirus exposure and HLA in healthy donors. In the PCR, 60 Vbeta and 13 Jbeta primers were used. Here immunoSEQ multiplex PCR was the method, and the copy in TCRdb shows in-frame clones only, minus some. The sample has about 110,000 clones; about three quarters are singletons. Sequencing was done on a sample of PBMCs. The origin of the receptors is a boy aged 5 to 17 in good health and CMV-seronegative.

The chain is built from TRBV5-6 and TRBJ2-7, with 11 bases identical to TRBD2. The CDR3 is 16 residues long. The J segment lost 7 bases and the V segment lost 0 bases, leaving 9 bases of the junction unmatched. Looked up from germline, CDR1 is SGHDT and CDR2 is YYEEEE. In DNA, the CDR3 is TGTGCCAGCAGCTTGGCTAATAGCGGGGGGGCGGGTGAGCAGTACTTC. It is translated as CASSLANSGGAGEQYF.

The chain carries TRBV7-2 and TRBJ2-3, with D perhaps TRBD1 (5 bases). This CDR3 is 16 amino acids long. V was trimmed by 4 bases and J by 1 base, leaving 15 bases between them. In germline, CDR1 is SGHTA, CDR2 FQGNSA. CDR3 amino acids: CASSYRLGRGTDTQYF. CDR3 DNA: TGTGCCAGCAGCTATAGACTGGGCAGGGGCACAGATACGCAGTATTTT. The entire variable domain, with the rest obtained from reference TRBV7-2 and TRBJ2-3, is as follows: GAGVSQSPSNKVTEKGKDVELRCDPISGHTALYWYRQSLGQGLEFLIYFQGNSAPDKSGLPSDRFSAERTGGSVSTLTIQRTQQEDSAVYLCASSYRLGRGTDTQYFGPGTRLTVL.

The chain carries TRBV30 and TRBJ1-1; D uncertain. Looked up from germline, CDR1 is GTSNPN and CDR2 is SVGIG (reference sequence). This CDR3 comprises 12 residues. Trimming shortened V by 1 base and J by 10 bases, and 13 bases separated the two germline ends. The CDR3 is CAWSGGAIRAFF. In DNA form, the CDR3 reads TGTGCCTGGAGTGGCGGCGCCATAAGAGCTTTCTTT.

V gene TRBV5-6 combines with J gene TRBJ1-2; 10 bases map to TRBD1. With 7 bases clipped from V and 6 bases from J, the junction kept 9 bases outside the gene matches. Germline V gene data show CDR1 as SGHDT and CDR2 as YYEEEE. The CDR3 spans 14 residues. As DNA, the CDR3 is TGTGCCAGCGCGACAGCCGGGACAGGGGATGGCTACACCTTC. Translated, it gives CASATAGTGDGYTF.

This chain connects TRBV28 to TRBJ1-5; D is possibly TRBD1 (6 bases). This CDR3 is 16 amino acids long. Germline V CDR1 and CDR2: MDHEN, SYDVKM. Trimming took 7 bases from V and 9 from J, leaving 25 bases between them. CDR3 in DNA: TGTGCCAGCACTACCCCCGGACAGCTATTTTCCCGGCCCCAGCATTTT. Its protein is CASTTPGQLFSRPQHF.

This chain uses TRBV4-3 with TRBJ1-4, with unresolved D. The germline gives CDR1 LGHNA, CDR2 YSLEER. Trimming stripped 10 bases from V and 7 bases from J, with 16 bases between. This CDR3 spans 13 amino acids. This CDR3 reads CANRREDGEKLFF. The DNA of the CDR3 is TGCGCCAACAGACGGGAGGATGGTGAAAAACTGTTTTTT.